The clone carrying this T cell receptor beta chain was counted ten times or more. Its antigen is not known. TCRdb independently ran MiXCR on the 5' RACE reads; one entry per CDR3 protein. The table has 120,000 or so distinct CDR3 sequences, roughly 7.2% seen once. These data are taken from a study of T cells after yellow fever vaccination. V lost 3 bases and J lost 0, with 9 bases in between. CDR3 size: 15 residues. The V gene's germline CDR1 is SGHRS and CDR2 YFSETQ. Study-level findings and limits: Detected again after the booster were most primary-vaccination clones, at 95% to 98% CD4 and 88% CD8.

Source: CD4+ T cells sorted from PBMCs, taken around 45 days after the first yellow fever vaccination. V usage is TRBV5-1 and J usage is TRBJ2-2; D might be TRBD1 or TRBD2, each matching 5 bases. The receptor comes from a man between 18 and 29 years old who received the YFV17D yellow fever vaccine. CDR3 nucleotides: TGCGCCAGCAGCTCGGGGCCTCCGAACACCGGGGAGCTGTTTTTT. Protein product: CASSSGPPNTGELFF.